The 26 T cell receptor beta chains below were found in one sample sequenced in a study of tumour-infiltrating T cells in Burkitt lymphoma. Method: immunoSEQ multiplex PCR; TCRdb's copy keeps in-frame clones and lacks some. The sample has several thousand clones, about three fifths seen once. The sample taken for sequencing was tumor tissue. The receptors originated from a human donor with diffuse large B-cell lymphoma.

This clone was picked up one time. This chain connects TRBV27 to TRBJ2-2, with TRBD1 as a possible D gene (5 bases). CDR1 MNHEY and CDR2 SMNVEV come from the germline V gene (reference sequence). This CDR3 is built from 14 residues. Trimming took 7 bases from V and 4 from J, leaving 13 bases between them. This CDR3 reads CASNKQGSTGELFF. In nucleotides, the CDR3 is TGTGCCAGCAATAAGCAGGGAAGCACCGGGGAGCTGTTTTTT.

The rearrangement joins TRBV6-1 to TRBJ1-3; tentatively, D is TRBD1 (5 bases). The germline V gene encodes CDR1 MNHNS and CDR2 SASEGT. The CDR3 contains 14 residues. V lost 1 base and J 8 bases, leaving 12 bases between the germline ends. The CDR3 sequence is CASSEVDMRDTIYF. The DNA of the CDR3 is TGTGCCAGCAGTGAAGTGGACATGCGGGACACCATATATTTT.

This clone has only a few counts. This chain connects TRBV27 to TRBJ1-5, with D possibly TRBD1 on 5 matching bases. This CDR3 spans 17 amino acids. The V gene lost 2 bases and the J gene lost 2 bases, with 16 bases spanning the gap. Germline loops: CDR1 MNHEY, CDR2 SMNVEV (reference sequence). In DNA, the CDR3 is TGTGCCAGCAGTTTAGGGATCCGATGGGGACGCAATCAGCCCCAGCATTTT. Translation: CASSLGIRWGRNQPQHF.

This clone is medium-sized within its sample. This chain connects TRBV6-5 to TRBJ1-1; D is unclear. The CDR3 length is 13 residues. The V and J ends lost 2 bases and 5 bases respectively, with 9 bases between them. CDR1 is MNHEY, CDR2 SVGAGI, per germline. CDR3 residues: CASSYDWRTEAFF. CDR3 coding DNA: TGTGCCAGCAGTTACGATTGGAGGACTGAAGCTTTCTTT.

This clone was seen only a few times. V usage is TRBV11-2 and J usage is TRBJ1-1; weak D call: TRBD1 (6 bases). V was pared by 2 bases and J by 0 bases, with 16 bases between. Germline V gene sequence: CDR1 SGHAT, CDR2 FQNNGV. CDR3 length: 17 residues. The CDR3 bases are TGTGCCAGCAGCTTATGGGCAGGCGGGGGCATGAACACTGAAGCTTTCTTT. Encoded protein: CASSLWAGGGMNTEAFF. The full variable domain, with the rest looked up from reference TRBV11-2 and TRBJ1-1, is EAGVAQSPRYKIIEKRQSVAFWCNPISGHATLYWYQQILGQGPKLLIQFQNNGVVDDSQLPKDRFSAERLKGVDSTLKIQPAKLEDSAVYLCASSLWAGGGMNTEAFFGQGTRLTVV.

This clone was counted only a few times. The J gene is TRBJ1-2, the V gene TRBV4-1; 9 bases agree with TRBD1. Losses at the gene ends were 5 bases for V and 6 bases for J; bases not matched to a gene: 7. The germline V gene encodes CDR1 MGHRA and CDR2 YSYEKL. This CDR3 is 14 amino acids long. DNA for the CDR3: TGCGCCAGCAGCAAAGGACAGGGGACCCATGGCTACACCTTC. Translation gives CASSKGQGTHGYTF.

The rearrangement joins TRBV5-5 to TRBJ2-7, with D perhaps matching TRBD1 (6 bases). The CDR3 is 13 amino acids. Trimming took 3 bases from V and 1 from J, leaving 8 bases between them. Germline CDR1 reads SGHKS; CDR2 reads YYEKEE (reference sequence). CDR3 loop: CASSSTGSYEQYF. CDR3 nucleotide sequence: TGTGCCAGCAGCTCCACAGGGTCCTACGAGCAGTACTTC.

V usage is TRBV5-1 and J usage is TRBJ2-1; 10 bases align to TRBD2. The CDR3 is made up of 15 amino acids. V shed 5 bases and J 9 bases; nucleotides not matched to a gene: 11. Germline CDR1 is SGHRS and CDR2 is YFSETQ. CDR3 protein: CASRMEKRGGPEQFF. The CDR3 coding sequence is TGCGCCAGCAGAATGGAGAAGCGGGGGGGCCCTGAGCAGTTCTTC.

The sample holds a few counts of this clone. The J gene is TRBJ1-5, the V gene TRBV28; D may be TRBD1 (5 bases). Germline CDR1 reads MDHEN; CDR2 reads SYDVKM. The ends were cut back, 7 bases at V and 4 bases at J, with 11 bases in the middle. This CDR3 comprises 13 residues. CDR3 sequence: CASTSGGNQPQHF. The CDR3, as DNA: TGTGCCAGCACCTCCGGGGGTAATCAGCCCCAGCATTTT.

The sample holds a few counts of this clone. This rearrangement joins TRBV5-4 to TRBJ1-2; 7 positions agree with TRBD1. CDR1 SGHNT and CDR2 YYREEE come from the germline V gene (reference sequence). The CDR3 covers 13 residues. Trimming removed 3 bases from V and 3 bases from J; junction bases left unmatched: 2. CDR3 nucleotides: TGTGCCAGCAGCTCAGACAGGGACTATGGCTACACCTTC. Residues: CASSSDRDYGYTF.

This clone was counted once. This chain uses TRBV18 with TRBJ2-3; TRBD1 matches at 8 bases. The CDR3 runs 17 residues. V lost 8 bases, J lost 1 base, and 14 bases stayed unmatched. Germline CDR1 KGHSH, CDR2 LQKENI. CDR3 in DNA: TGTGCCAGCGGACGGGGAGACAGGGGTGTTCGCACAGATACGCAGTATTTT. Its translation: CASGRGDRGVRTDTQYF. The whole variable domain, filled in from reference TRBV18 and TRBJ2-3, reads NAGVMQNPRHLVRRRGQEARLRCSPMKGHSHVYWYRQLPEEGLKFMVYLQKENIIDESGMPKERFSAEFPKEGPSILRIQQVVRGDSAAYFCASGRGDRGVRTDTQYFGPGTRLTVL.

The gene calls are TRBV4-1 and TRBJ2-7; the D gene is possibly TRBD2 (5 bases). Trimming shortened V by 0 bases and J by 2 bases, and 11 bases separated the two germline ends. CDR1 is MGHRA, CDR2 YSYEKL, per germline. The CDR3 contains 15 residues. CDR3: CASSQERETPYEQYF. The CDR3 nucleotides read TGCGCCAGCAGCCAAGAGAGGGAGACCCCCTACGAGCAGTACTTC.

This clone was counted a single time. The rearrangement joins TRBV15 to TRBJ1-5; maybe TRBD1 (6 bases). CDR1 is LNHNV and CDR2 is YYDKDF in the germline V gene (reference sequence). There are 14 residues in the CDR3. V dropped 0 bases and J dropped 4 bases, with 7 bases sitting between them. As DNA, the CDR3 is TGTGCCACCAGCAGAGACAGGGGAAATCAGCCCCAGCATTTT. This codes for CATSRDRGNQPQHF.

The V and J genes are TRBV5-4 and TRBJ1-4; 10 bases align to TRBD1. Losses at the gene ends were 3 bases for V and 12 bases for J; bases not matched to a gene: 5. Per the germline V gene, CDR1 is SGHNT and CDR2 is YYREEE (reference sequence). The CDR3 extends over 13 amino acids. Here the CDR3 DNA reads TGTGCCAGCAGCTGGGACAGGGGTTATGAACTGTTTTTT. Translated: CASSWDRGYELFF. Drawing the rest from reference TRBV5-4 and TRBJ1-4, the complete variable domain is ETGVTQSPTHLIKTRGQQVTLRCSSQSGHNTVSWYQQALGQGPQFIFQYYREEENGRGNFPPRFSGLQFPNYSSELNVNALELDDSALYLCASSWDRGYELFFGSGTQLSVL.

Within the sample, this clone is medium-sized. J is TRBJ2-1 and V is TRBV5-6; the match to TRBD1 covers 8 bases. V gave up 8 bases and J gave up 7 bases; unmatched junction bases: 8. Germline V gene lookup returns CDR1 SGHDT and CDR2 YYEEEE. The CDR3 length is 13 residues. CDR3 residues: CASWDRPRNEQFF. The CDR3 region has the DNA TGTGCCAGTTGGGACAGGCCGAGGAATGAGCAGTTCTTC.

This clone was observed a handful of times. This chain connects TRBV11-2 to TRBJ2-7, with 9 positions matching TRBD2. The CDR3 is 14 residues long. From germline, CDR1 is SGHAT and CDR2 FQNNGV. V trimming: 1 base; J trimming: 2 bases; junction bases outside the gene matches: 0. The CDR3 reads CASSLGLAAYEQYF. CDR3 nucleotide sequence: TGTGCCAGCAGCTTAGGACTAGCGGCCTACGAGCAGTACTTC. Filled out from reference TRBV11-2 and TRBJ2-7, the complete variable domain reads EAGVAQSPRYKIIEKRQSVAFWCNPISGHATLYWYQQILGQGPKLLIQFQNNGVVDDSQLPKDRFSAERLKGVDSTLKIQPAKLEDSAVYLCASSLGLAAYEQYFGPGTRLTVT.

The chain is built from TRBV30 and TRBJ2-6; possibly TRBD1 for D (7 bases). This CDR3 is built from 17 residues. Germline assignment: CDR1 GTSNPN and CDR2 SVGIG (reference sequence). Trimming removed 3 bases at V and 2 bases at J, with 17 bases between. The CDR3 protein is CAWRGGGVRAGANVLTF. DNA of the CDR3: TGTGCCTGGAGAGGGGGCGGGGTCCGAGCTGGGGCCAACGTCCTGACTTTC.

The chain joins TRBV29-1 to TRBJ2-6, with D maybe TRBD2 (5 bases). Trimming took 4 bases from V and 0 from J, leaving 10 bases between them. Per germline, CDR1 SQVTM and CDR2 ANQGSEA. The CDR3 runs to 15 residues. CDR3 sequence: CSVVWESSGANVLTF. CDR3 DNA sequence: TGCAGCGTTGTGTGGGAGAGCTCTGGGGCCAACGTCCTGACTTTC.

This clone was seen only a few times. This rearrangement joins TRBV7-9 to TRBJ2-3, with D unclear. Trimming stripped 5 bases from V and 1 base from J, with 16 bases between. CDR3 length: 16 residues. Per germline, CDR1 SEHNR and CDR2 FQNEAQ (reference sequence). In DNA form, the CDR3 reads TGTGCCAGCAGCCCCACTGCTCTAGTTGGCACAGATACGCAGTATTTT. As protein: CASSPTALVGTDTQYF.

V is TRBV7-9 and J is TRBJ1-3; D gene ambiguous. This CDR3 spans 13 amino acids. Trimming took 5 bases from V and 4 from J, leaving 9 bases between them. CDR1 and CDR2 (germline): SEHNR, FQNEAQ (reference sequence). The CDR3 reads CASSPQSGNTIYF. CDR3 in DNA: TGTGCCAGCAGCCCCCAGTCGGGAAACACCATATATTTT.

CDR3: CASSLQENTEAFF. CDR3 nucleotides: TGTGCCAGCAGCTTACAAGAGAACACTGAAGCTTTCTTT. The chain is built from TRBV7-9 and TRBJ1-1; D uncertain. The germline V and J ends were trimmed by 2 bases and 1 base, with 5 bases remaining between them. CDR1 is SEHNR and CDR2 is FQNEAQ in the germline V gene (reference sequence). This CDR3 is built from 13 residues.

CDR3 bases: TGTGCCAGCAGCTTGGTGAGGCGGGCGATCTACGAGCAGTACTTC. Its protein product is CASSLVRRAIYEQYF. The gene calls are TRBV5-6 and TRBJ2-7; D may be TRBD2 (5 bases). V gave up 0 bases and J gave up 3 bases, with 13 bases separating them. The CDR3 runs 15 residues. The V gene's germline CDR1 is SGHDT and CDR2 YYEEEE.

This clone appeared a few times. This chain uses TRBV7-9 with TRBJ1-1; D is uncertain. Germline CDR1 and CDR2: SEHNR and FQNEAQ (reference sequence). The V and J ends lost 6 bases and 6 bases respectively, with 14 bases between them. The CDR3 has 13 residues. The CDR3 reads CASRLDTGAEAFF. In nucleotides, the CDR3 is TGTGCCAGCAGGCTAGACACTGGCGCTGAAGCTTTCTTT.

This clone showed up just a few times. The rearrangement links TRBV5-1 to TRBJ1-1; a weak D match, TRBD1 (5 bases). Germline V gene sequence: CDR1 SGHRS, CDR2 YFSETQ. The CDR3 contains 13 residues. Trimming stripped 2 bases from V and 0 bases from J, with 5 bases between. The CDR3: CASSLGVNTEAFF. CDR3 nucleotide sequence: TGCGCCAGCAGCTTAGGGGTGAACACTGAAGCTTTCTTT.

The chain uses TRBV5-6 and TRBJ2-1; D is uncertain. Per germline, CDR1 SGHDT and CDR2 YYEEEE. V was shortened by 3 bases and J by 6 bases, with 7 bases between the two germline ends. This CDR3 has 12 residues. The CDR3 nucleotides are TGTGCCAGCAGCTACGAGAGCAATGAGCAGTTCTTC. Translation gives CASSYESNEQFF. Filled out from reference TRBV5-6 and TRBJ2-1, the complete variable domain reads DAGVTQSPTHLIKTRGQQVTLRCSPKSGHDTVSWYQQALGQGPQFIFQYYEEEERQRGNFPDRFSGHQFPNYSSELNVNALLLGDSALYLCASSYESNEQFFGPGTRLTVL.

This clone was detected a few times. The chain joins TRBV28 to TRBJ1-1; D might be TRBD1 (5 bases). This CDR3 has 14 amino acids. Germline lookup yields CDR1 MDHEN and CDR2 SYDVKM. V lost 5 bases and J lost 1, with 11 bases in between. CDR3 coding DNA: TGTGCCAGCAGTATCCTCACAGGGAACACTGAAGCTTTCTTT. This gives the protein CASSILTGNTEAFF. The complete variable domain, with remaining parts taken from reference TRBV28 and TRBJ1-1, reads DVKVTQSSRYLVKRTGEKVFLECVQDMDHENMFWYRQDPGLGLRLIYFSYDVKMKEKGDIPEGYSVSREKKERFSLILESASTNQTSMYLCASSILTGNTEAFFGQGTRLTVV.